Listed below are T cell receptor beta chains from one sample, sequenced in a study of blood T cell repertoires in COVID-19. Sequenced by immunoSEQ multiplex PCR; TCRdb stores in-frame clones only, minus some. The sample has approximately 250,000 clones, around 89% seen once; the top ten hold around 1.3%. The sequenced sample consisted of PBMCs or T cells enriched from blood (not recorded which). The receptor set was obtained from a woman aged 40 to 50 with acute COVID-19. Each CDR3 is given with its conserved first and last residue.

>TRBV30|TRBJ1-3
CASSGDSGNTIYF
>TRBV7-8|TRBJ2-7
CASSYRGAYEQYF
>TRBV19|TRBJ2-7
CASSIRLQGSYEQYF
>TRBV10-3|TRBJ2-1
CAISESPDRGEQFF
>TRBV19|TRBJ2-1
CASSPGQGFGILDEQFF
>TRBV7-8|TRBJ2-1
CASSLAVGGSGNEQFF
>TRBV5-4|TRBJ2-3
CASSYRSGDTDTQYF
>TRBV7-8|TRBJ2-3
CASSQIQTGTSTDTQYF
>TRBV4-1|TRBJ1-2
CASSQDWTGNYGYTF
>TRBV19|TRBJ2-1
CASSIDGSGRQYGEQFF
>TRBV27|TRBJ2-5
CASRISGATTRPETQYF
>TRBV12-3/TRBV12-4|TRBJ1-4
CASSPGLEKLFF
>TRBV28|TRBJ1-1
CASSNKSGTGGSGLATEAFF
>TRBV3-1/TRBV3-2|TRBJ2-1
CASSQDFRDRVSYNEQFF
>TRBV30|TRBJ1-2
CACRQVVEDGYTF
>TRBV5-6|TRBJ1-2
CASSLEAGRYGYTF
>TRBV15|TRBJ1-2
CATSRDRGGGFANYGYTF
>TRBV2|TRBJ1-5
CASGIEDRHQPQHF
>TRBV5-8|TRBJ2-1
CASSFPGLAGFDEQFF
>TRBV27|TRBJ2-6
CASSLSGANVLTF
>TRBV10-1|TRBJ1-1
CASSARQGGTEAFF
>TRBV27|TRBJ2-2
CASSLWTSGNGGELFF
>TRBV27|TRBJ2-5
CASSPGGVSTQYF
>TRBV24-1|TRBJ2-1
CATSDSGTSAFNEQFF
>TRBV15|TRBJ1-5
CATSRAKGGDQPQHF
>TRBV2|TRBJ1-4
CASRTVSTNEKLFF
>TRBV7-2|TRBJ2-5
CASLNSGVRTQYF
>TRBV14|TRBJ1-2
CASSQRTGLTYGYTF
>TRBV19|TRBJ1-5
CASSRTGRAPQPQHF
>TRBV5-4|TRBJ1-1
CASSGQGAAEAFF
>TRBV7-2|TRBJ2-5
CASSLRGGETQYF
>TRBV19|TRBJ1-5
CASSIRTGGSLYSNQPQHF